The 7 T cell receptor beta chains presented below share a single source sample, sequenced in a study of blood T cell repertoires in COVID-19 (dated by TCRdb to about 2020). Receptor libraries were prepared by the immunoSEQ multiplex PCR assay. In TCRdb, the immuneACCESS table is reduced to in-frame sequences with V and J assigned. These tables do not hold every clone; where another copy was compared, an unresolved V gene accounts for under half, and the others remain unexplained. The sample table contains about 270,000 clones; only one count was recorded for 86% of them. The biggest ten clones account for about 16% of the sample. Specimen: PBMCs or T cells enriched from blood (not recorded which). These receptors all stem from a man between 18 and 29 years old who had recovered from COVID-19.

The V and J genes are TRBV5-4 and TRBJ1-4; 12 nucleotides line up with TRBD1. V was clipped by 4 bases and J by 7 bases; unmatched bases: 8. Germline CDR1 SGHNT, CDR2 YYREEE (reference sequence). The CDR3 loop spans 16 amino acids. The chain's CDR3 is CASSDRDRGRGEKLFF. CDR3 coding DNA: TGTGCCAGCAGCGACCGGGACAGGGGGCGAGGTGAAAAACTGTTTTTT.

The chain has TRBV24-1 and TRBJ2-1; the match to TRBD1 covers 7 bases. Germline CDR1 reads KGHDR; CDR2 reads SFDVKD. The V segment lost 10 bases and the J segment 2 bases; nucleotides outside the gene matches: 4. The CDR3 is 13 amino acids. Written as DNA, the CDR3 is TGTGCCACAGGGGGCTCCCCCTACAATGAGCAGTTCTTC. It is translated as CATGGSPYNEQFF.

The J gene is TRBJ1-1, the V gene TRBV2; TRBD1 is a possible D gene (5 bases). The CDR3 length is 14 residues. Per the germline V gene, CDR1 is SNHLY and CDR2 is FYNNEI. V was pared by 4 bases and J by 4 bases, with 13 bases between. The CDR3 bases are TGTGCCAGCAGTGCATCGGGGGTGCGCACTGAAGCTTTCTTT. Translation: CASSASGVRTEAFF.

V usage is TRBV12-3 or TRBV12-4 and J usage is TRBJ2-2, with D tentatively TRBD2 (5 bases). V lost 6 bases to trimming and J lost 6 bases, with 11 bases between them. This CDR3 contains 13 residues. The CDR3 coding sequence is TGTGCCAGCAGCGCCAGTAGCGCCGGGGAGCTGTTTTTT. This codes for CASSASSAGELFF.

This sequence joins TRBV5-1 and TRBJ2-1; D may be TRBD1 (5 bases). V was cut by 4 bases and J by 7 bases, with 21 bases left in between. The germline CDR1 and CDR2 sequences are SGHRS and YFSETQ. This CDR3 is 16 amino acids long. The CDR3 loop reads CASSPQGPSGDNEQFF. CDR3 bases: TGCGCCAGCAGCCCCCAGGGCCCCAGTGGGGATAATGAGCAGTTCTTC.

The chain couples TRBV3-1 (or the pseudogene TRBV3-2) to TRBJ2-3, with 13 bases fitting TRBD2. The CDR3 extends over 18 amino acids. With V trimmed by 6 bases and J by 0 bases, 9 bases remained unmatched. Germline CDR1 is LGHDT and CDR2 is YNNKEL (reference sequence). CDR3 DNA: TGTGCCAGCAGTACCACTAGCGGGGGGGGAAGAAGCACAGATACGCAGTATTTT. Protein product: CASSTTSGGGRSTDTQYF.

The rearrangement uses TRBV7-2 and TRBJ2-5; D is unresolved. Trimming removed 1 base from V and 2 bases from J, with 5 bases in between. The CDR3 has 13 amino acids. In germline, CDR1 is SGHTA, CDR2 FQGNSA. The DNA for the CDR3 is TGTGCCAGCAGCTTAGGAGTGCAAGAGACCCAGTACTTC. Amino acid sequence: CASSLGVQETQYF.